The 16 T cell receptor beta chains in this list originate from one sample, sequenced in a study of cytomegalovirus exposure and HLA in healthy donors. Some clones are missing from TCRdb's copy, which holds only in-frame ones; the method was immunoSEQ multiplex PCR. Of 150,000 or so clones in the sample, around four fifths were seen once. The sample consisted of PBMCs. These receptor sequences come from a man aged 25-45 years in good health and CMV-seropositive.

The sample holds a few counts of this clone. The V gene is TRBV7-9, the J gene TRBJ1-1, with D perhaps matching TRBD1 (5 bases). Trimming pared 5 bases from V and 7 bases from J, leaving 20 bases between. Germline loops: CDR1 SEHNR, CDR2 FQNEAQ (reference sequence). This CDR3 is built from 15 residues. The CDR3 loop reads CASSPRGASGREAFF. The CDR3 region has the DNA TGTGCCAGCAGCCCCCGCGGGGCTTCGGGACGTGAAGCTTTCTTT.

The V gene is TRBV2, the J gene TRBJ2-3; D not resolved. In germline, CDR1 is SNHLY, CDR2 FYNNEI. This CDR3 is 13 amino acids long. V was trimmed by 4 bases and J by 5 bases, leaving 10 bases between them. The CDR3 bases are TGTGCCAGCAGTGTAAGCCTTGGAGATACGCAGTATTTT. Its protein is CASSVSLGDTQYF.

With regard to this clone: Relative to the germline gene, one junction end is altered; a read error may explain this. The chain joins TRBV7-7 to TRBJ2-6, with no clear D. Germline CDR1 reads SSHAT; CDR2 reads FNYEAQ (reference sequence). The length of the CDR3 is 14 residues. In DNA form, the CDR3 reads TGTGCTAGCAGCCCCAGCTCTGGGGCCAACGTCCTGACTTTC. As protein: CASSPSSGANVLTF. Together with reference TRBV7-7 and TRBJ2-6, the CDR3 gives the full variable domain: GAGVSQSPRYKVTKRGQDVTLRCDPISSHATLYWYQQALGQGPEFLTYFNYEAQPDKSGLPSDRFSAERPEGSISTLTIQRTEQRDSAMYRCASSPSSGANVLTFGAGSRLTVL.

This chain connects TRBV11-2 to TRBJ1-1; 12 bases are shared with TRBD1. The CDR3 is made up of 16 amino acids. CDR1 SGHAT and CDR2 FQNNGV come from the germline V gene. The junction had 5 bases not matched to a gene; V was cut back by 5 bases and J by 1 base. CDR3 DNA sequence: TGTGCCAGCAGCGTGGGACAGGGGGCCAGGAACACTGAAGCTTTCTTT. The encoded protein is CASSVGQGARNTEAFF.

The DNA of the CDR3 is TGTGCCAGCAGCAACCCTAGGGGGTTGGACACTGAAGCTTTCTTT. Its translation is CASSNPRGLDTEAFF. The V gene is TRBV21-1, the J gene TRBJ1-1; TRBD1, the table's D call, lacks a check against the DNA. TRBV21-1 is flagged as a pseudogene. The CDR3 contains 15 residues.

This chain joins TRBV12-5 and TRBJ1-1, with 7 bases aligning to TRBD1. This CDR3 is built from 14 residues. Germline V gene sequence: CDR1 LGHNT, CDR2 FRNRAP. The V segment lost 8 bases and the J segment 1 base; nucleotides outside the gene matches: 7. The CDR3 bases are TGTGCTAGTCTCTTCGAGGGGGCGAACACTGAAGCTTTCTTT. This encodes CASLFEGANTEAFF. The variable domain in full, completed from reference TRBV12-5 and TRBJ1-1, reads DARVTQTPRHKVTEMGQEVTMRCQPILGHNTVFWYRQTMMQGLELLAYFRNRAPLDDSGMPKDRFSAEMPDATLATLKIQPSEPRDSAVYFCASLFEGANTEAFFGQGTRLTVV.

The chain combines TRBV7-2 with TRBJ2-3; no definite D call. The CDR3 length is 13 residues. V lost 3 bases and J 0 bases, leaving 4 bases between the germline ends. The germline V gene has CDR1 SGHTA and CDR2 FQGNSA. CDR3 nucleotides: TGTGCCAGCAGCTTTCTTAGCACAGATACGCAGTATTTT. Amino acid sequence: CASSFLSTDTQYF.

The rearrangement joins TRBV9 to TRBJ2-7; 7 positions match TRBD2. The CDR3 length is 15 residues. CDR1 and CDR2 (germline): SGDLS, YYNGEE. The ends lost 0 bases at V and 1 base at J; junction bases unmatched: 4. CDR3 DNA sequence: TGTGCCAGCAGCGTAGCGGCTAGCGGATCCTACGAGCAGTACTTC. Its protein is CASSVAASGSYEQYF. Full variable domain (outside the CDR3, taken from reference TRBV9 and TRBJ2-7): DSGVTQTPKHLITATGQRVTLRCSPRSGDLSVYWYQQSLDQGLQFLIQYYNGEERAKGNILERFSAQQFPDLHSELNLSSLELGDSALYFCASSVAASGSYEQYFGPGTRLTVT.

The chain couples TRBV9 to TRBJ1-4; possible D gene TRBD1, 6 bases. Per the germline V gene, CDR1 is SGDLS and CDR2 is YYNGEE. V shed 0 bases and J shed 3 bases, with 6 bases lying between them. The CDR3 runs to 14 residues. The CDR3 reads CASSVDRANEKLFF. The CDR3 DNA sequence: TGTGCCAGCAGCGTAGACAGGGCTAATGAAAAACTGTTTTTT.

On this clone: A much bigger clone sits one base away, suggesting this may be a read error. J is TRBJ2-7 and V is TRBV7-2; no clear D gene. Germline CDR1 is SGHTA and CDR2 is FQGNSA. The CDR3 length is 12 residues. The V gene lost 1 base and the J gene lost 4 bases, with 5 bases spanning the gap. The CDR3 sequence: CASSLGRYEQYF. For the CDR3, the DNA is TGTGCCAGCAGCTTAGGCAGGTACGAGCAGTACTTC.

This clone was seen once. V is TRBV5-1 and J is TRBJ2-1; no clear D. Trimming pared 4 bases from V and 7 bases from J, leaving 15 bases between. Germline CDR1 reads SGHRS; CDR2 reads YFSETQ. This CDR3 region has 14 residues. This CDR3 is CASSLLGTWNEQFF. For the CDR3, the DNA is TGCGCCAGCAGCCTCTTGGGCACTTGGAATGAGCAGTTCTTC.

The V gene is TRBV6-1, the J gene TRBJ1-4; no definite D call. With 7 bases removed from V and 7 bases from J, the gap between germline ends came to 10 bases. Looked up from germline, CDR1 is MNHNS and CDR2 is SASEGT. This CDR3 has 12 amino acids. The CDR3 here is CASTLTGEKLFF. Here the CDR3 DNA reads TGTGCCAGCACCTTAACGGGTGAAAAACTGTTTTTT.

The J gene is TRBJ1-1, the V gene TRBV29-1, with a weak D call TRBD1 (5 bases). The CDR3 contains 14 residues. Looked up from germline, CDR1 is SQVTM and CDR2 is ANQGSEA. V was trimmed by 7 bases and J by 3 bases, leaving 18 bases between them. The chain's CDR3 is CSAAWGQTDTEAFF. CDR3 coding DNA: TGCAGCGCTGCTTGGGGCCAGACGGACACTGAAGCTTTCTTT.

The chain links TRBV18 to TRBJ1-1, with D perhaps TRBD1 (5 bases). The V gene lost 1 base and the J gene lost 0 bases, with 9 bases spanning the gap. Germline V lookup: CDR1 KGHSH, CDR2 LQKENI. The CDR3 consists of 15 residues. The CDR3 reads CASSPRTQLNTEAFF. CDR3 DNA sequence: TGTGCCAGCTCACCACGGACACAGTTGAACACTGAAGCTTTCTTT.

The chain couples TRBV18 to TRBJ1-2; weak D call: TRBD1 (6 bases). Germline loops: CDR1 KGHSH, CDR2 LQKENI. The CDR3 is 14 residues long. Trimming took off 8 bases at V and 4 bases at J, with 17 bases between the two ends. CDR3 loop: CASTQGIEGYGYTF. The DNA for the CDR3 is TGTGCCAGCACCCAGGGGATAGAGGGCTATGGCTACACCTTC.

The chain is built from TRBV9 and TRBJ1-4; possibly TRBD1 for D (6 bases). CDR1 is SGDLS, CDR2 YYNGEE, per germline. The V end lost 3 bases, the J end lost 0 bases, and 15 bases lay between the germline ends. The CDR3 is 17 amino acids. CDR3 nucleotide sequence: TGTGCCAGCAGCGACCAGACGGACAGTGCAACTAATGAAAAACTGTTTTTT. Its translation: CASSDQTDSATNEKLFF.